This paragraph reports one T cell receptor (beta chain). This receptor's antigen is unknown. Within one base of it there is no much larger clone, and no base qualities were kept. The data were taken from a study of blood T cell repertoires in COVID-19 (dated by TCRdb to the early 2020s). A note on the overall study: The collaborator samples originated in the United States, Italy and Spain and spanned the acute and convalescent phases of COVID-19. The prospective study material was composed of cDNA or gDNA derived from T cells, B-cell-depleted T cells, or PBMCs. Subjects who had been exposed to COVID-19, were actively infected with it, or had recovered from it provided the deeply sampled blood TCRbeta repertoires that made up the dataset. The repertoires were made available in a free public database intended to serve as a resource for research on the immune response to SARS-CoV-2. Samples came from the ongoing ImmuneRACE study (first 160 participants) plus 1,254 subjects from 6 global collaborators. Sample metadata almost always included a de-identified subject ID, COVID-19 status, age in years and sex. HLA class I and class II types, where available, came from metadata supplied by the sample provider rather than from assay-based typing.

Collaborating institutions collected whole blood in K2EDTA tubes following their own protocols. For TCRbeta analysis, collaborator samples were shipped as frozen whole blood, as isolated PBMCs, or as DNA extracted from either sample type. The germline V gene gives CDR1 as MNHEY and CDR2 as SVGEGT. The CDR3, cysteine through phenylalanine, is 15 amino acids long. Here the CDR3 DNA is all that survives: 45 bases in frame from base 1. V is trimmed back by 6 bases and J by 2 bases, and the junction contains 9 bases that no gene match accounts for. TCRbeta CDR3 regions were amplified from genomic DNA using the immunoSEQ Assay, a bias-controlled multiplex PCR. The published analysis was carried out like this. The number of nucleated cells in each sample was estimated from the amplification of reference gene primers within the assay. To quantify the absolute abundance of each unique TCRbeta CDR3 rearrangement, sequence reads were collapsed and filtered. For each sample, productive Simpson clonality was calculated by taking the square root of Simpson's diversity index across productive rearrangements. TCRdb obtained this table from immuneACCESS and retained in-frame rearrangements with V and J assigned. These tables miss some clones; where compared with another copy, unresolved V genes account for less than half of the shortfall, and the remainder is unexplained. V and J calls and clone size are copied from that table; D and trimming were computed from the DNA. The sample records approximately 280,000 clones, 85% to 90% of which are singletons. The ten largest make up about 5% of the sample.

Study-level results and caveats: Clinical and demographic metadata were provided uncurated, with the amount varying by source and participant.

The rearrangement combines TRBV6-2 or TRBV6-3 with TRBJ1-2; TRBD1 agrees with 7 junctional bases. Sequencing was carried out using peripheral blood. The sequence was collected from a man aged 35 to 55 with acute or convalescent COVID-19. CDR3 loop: CASSLTGTANYGYTF. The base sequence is TGTGCCAGCAGCCTGACCGGGACAGCGAACTATGGCTACACCTTC.